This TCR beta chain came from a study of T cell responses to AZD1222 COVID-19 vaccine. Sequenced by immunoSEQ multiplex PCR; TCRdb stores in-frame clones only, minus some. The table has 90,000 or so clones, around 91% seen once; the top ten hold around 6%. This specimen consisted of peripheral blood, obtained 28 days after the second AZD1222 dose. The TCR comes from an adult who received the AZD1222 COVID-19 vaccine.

The CDR3 loop is CASSVYGVNTEAFF. DNA for the CDR3: TGTGCCAGCAGCGTATATGGAGTGAACACTGAAGCTTTCTTT. V is TRBV9 and J is TRBJ1-1; D ambiguous. V gave up 1 base and J gave up 0 bases, with 7 bases separating them. The CDR3 extends over 14 amino acids. The germline V gene encodes CDR1 SGDLS and CDR2 YYNGEE.